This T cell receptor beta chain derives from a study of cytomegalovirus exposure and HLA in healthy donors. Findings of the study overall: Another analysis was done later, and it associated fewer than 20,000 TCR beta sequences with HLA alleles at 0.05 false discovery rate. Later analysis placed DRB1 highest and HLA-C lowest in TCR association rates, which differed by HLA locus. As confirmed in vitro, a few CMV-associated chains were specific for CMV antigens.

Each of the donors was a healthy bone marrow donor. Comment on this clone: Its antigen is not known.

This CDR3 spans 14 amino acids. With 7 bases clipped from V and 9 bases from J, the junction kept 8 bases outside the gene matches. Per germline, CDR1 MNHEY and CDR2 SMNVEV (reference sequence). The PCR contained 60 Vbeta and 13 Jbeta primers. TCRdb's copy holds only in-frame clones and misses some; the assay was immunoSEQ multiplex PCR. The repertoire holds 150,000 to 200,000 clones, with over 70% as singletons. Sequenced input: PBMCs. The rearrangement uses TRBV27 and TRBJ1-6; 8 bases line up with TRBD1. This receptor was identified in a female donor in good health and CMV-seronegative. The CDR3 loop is CASTWTGRGSPLHF. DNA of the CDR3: TGTGCCAGCACCTGGACAGGGAGAGGTTCACCCCTCCACTTT.